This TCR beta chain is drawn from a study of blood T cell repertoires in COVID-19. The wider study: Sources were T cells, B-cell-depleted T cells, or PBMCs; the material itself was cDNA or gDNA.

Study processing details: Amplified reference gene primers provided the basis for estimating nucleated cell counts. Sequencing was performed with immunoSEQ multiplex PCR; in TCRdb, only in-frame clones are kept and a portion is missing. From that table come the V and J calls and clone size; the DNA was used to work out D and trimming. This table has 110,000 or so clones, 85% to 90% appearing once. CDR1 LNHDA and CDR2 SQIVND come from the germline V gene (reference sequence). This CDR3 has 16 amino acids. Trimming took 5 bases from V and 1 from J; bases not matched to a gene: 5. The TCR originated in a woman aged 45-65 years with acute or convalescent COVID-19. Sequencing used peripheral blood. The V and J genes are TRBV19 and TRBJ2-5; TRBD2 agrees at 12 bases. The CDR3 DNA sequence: TGTGCCAGTAGTCCACGACTAGCGGGAGCCCAAGAGACCCAGTACTTC. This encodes CASSPRLAGAQETQYF.